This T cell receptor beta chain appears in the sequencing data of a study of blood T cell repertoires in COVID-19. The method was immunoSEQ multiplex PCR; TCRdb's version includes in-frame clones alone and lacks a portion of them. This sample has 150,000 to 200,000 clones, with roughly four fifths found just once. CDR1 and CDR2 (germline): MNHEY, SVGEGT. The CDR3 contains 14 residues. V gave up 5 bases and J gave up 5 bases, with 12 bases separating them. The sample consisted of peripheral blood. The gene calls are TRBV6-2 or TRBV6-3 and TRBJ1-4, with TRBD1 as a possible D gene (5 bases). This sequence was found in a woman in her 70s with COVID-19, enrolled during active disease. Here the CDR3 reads CASSGAGLNEKLFF. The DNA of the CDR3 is TGTGCCAGCAGTGGGGCCGGCCTAAATGAAAAACTGTTTTTT.